The TCR beta chain described here comes from a study of T cell responses to AZD1222 COVID-19 vaccine. Study results and limitations: Donors in the cohort were predominantly white British and more often female, and clonal diversity was possibly underestimated. Reports say nearly half of spike-specific TCRs go after unmutated variant regions.

TCRdb's table, derived via immunoSEQ multiplex PCR, lists solely in-frame clones and lacks some. The sample includes some 180,000 clones, almost 95% seen only once; the top ten take about 9.4%. Notes on this clone: Its antigen remains unidentified.

The V and J ends lost 2 bases and 4 bases, in that order; junction bases with no gene match: 3. The CDR3 has 14 amino acids. Per germline, CDR1 MDHEN and CDR2 SYDVKM. This chain uses TRBV28 with TRBJ1-2; 8 bases line up with TRBD1. The sequence was obtained from an adult in good health. The sample here was peripheral blood, taken on day 0 of AZD1222 vaccination. As DNA, the CDR3 is TGTGCCAGCAGTTTAGAGACAGGGGTCTATGGCTACACCTTC. Residues: CASSLETGVYGYTF.